Listed here is a single T cell receptor (beta chain). These data are taken from a study of technical replicates of blood from a few donors. Data came from immunoSEQ multiplex PCR; TCRdb stores just in-frame clones and leaves some out. The sample lists roughly 80,000 clones, about 92% occurring once. The CDR3 runs to 19 residues. The germline CDR1 and CDR2 sequences are SGHRS and YFSETQ. The junction had 9 bases not matched to a gene; V was cut back by 0 bases and J by 0 bases. J is TRBJ2-1 and V is TRBV5-1, with TRBD2 matching over 10 bases. Material for sequencing was T cells isolated from PBMCs. The source is a human donor in good health. The CDR3 region is CASSLDGLAGALSYNEQFF. The CDR3 region has the DNA TGCGCCAGCAGCTTGGACGGCCTAGCGGGAGCCCTCTCCTACAATGAGCAGTTCTTC.